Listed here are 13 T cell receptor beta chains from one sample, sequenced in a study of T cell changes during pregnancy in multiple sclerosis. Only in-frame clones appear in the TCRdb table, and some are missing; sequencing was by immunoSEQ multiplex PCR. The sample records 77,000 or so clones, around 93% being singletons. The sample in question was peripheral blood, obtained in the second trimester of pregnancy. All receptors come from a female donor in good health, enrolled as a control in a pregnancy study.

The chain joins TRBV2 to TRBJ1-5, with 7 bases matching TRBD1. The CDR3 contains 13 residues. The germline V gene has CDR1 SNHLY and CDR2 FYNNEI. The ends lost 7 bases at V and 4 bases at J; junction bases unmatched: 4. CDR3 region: CASMGTVNQPQHF. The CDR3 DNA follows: TGTGCCAGCATGGGGACAGTAAATCAGCCCCAGCATTTT.

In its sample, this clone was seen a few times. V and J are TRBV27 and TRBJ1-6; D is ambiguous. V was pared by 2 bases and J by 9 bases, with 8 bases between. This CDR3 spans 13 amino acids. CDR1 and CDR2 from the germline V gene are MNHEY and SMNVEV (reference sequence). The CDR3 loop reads CASSLGGSSPLHF. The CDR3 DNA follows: TGTGCCAGCAGTTTAGGAGGCTCTTCACCCCTCCACTTT.

This CDR3 is CASSLGGQVTEAFF. In nucleotides, the CDR3 is TGTGCCAGCAGCTTAGGAGGACAAGTCACTGAAGCTTTCTTT. The V gene is TRBV7-9, the J gene TRBJ1-1, with D perhaps matching TRBD1 (5 bases). Trimming took 1 base from V and 4 from J, leaving 10 bases between them. Per germline, CDR1 SEHNR and CDR2 FQNEAQ (reference sequence). The CDR3 extends over 14 amino acids.

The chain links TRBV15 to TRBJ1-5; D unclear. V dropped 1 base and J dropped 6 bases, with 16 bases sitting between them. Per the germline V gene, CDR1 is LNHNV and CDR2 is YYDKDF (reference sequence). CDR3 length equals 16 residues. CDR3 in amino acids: CATSRVAVGFSQPQHF. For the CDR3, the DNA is TGTGCCACCAGCAGAGTAGCGGTGGGGTTCTCTCAGCCCCAGCATTTT. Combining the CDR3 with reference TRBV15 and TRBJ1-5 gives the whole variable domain DAMVIQNPRYQVTQFGKPVTLSCSQTLNHNVMYWYQQKSSQAPKLLFHYYDKDFNNEADTPDNFQSRRPNTSFCFLDIRSPGLGDTAMYLCATSRVAVGFSQPQHFGDGTRLSIL.

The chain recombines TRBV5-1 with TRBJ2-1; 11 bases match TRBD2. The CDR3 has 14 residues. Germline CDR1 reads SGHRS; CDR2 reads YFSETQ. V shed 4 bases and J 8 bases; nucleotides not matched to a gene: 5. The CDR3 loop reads CASSPPGLADEQFF. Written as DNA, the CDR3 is TGCGCCAGCAGCCCACCGGGACTAGCGGATGAGCAGTTCTTC.

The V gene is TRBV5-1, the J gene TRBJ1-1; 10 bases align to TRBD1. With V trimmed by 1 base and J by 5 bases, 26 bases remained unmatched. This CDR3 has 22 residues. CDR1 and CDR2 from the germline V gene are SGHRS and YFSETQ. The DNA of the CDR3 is TGCGCCAGCAGCTTGTTAGGAACTCCCACCCAAGACAGGGGGCGAGGGTGGACTGAAGCTTTCTTT. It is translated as CASSLLGTPTQDRGRGWTEAFF. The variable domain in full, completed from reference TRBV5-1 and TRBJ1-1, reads KAGVTQTPRYLIKTRGQQVTLSCSPISGHRSVSWYQQTPGQGLQFLFEYFSETQRNKGNFPGRFSGRQFSNSRSEMNVSTLELGDSALYLCASSLLGTPTQDRGRGWTEAFFGQGTRLTVV.

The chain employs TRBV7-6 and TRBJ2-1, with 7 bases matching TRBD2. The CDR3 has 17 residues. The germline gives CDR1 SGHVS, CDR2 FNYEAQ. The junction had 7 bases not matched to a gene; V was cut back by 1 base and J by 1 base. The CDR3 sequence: CASSLGAAGDSYNEQFF. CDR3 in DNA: TGTGCCAGCAGCTTAGGAGCGGCGGGGGATTCCTACAATGAGCAGTTCTTC. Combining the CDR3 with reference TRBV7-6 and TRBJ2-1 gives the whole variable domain GAGVSQSPRYKVTKRGQDVALRCDPISGHVSLYWYRQALGQGPEFLTYFNYEAQQDKSGLPNDRFSAERPEGSISTLTIQRTEQRDSAMYRCASSLGAAGDSYNEQFFGPGTRLTVL.

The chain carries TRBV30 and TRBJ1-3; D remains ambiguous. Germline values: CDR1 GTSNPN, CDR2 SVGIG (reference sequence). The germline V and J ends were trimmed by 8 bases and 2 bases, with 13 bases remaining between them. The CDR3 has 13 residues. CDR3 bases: TGTGCCCTAATTGAGGGAGCTGGAAACACCATATATTTT. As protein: CALIEGAGNTIYF.

The CDR3 region has the DNA TGTGCCAGCAGCTTGCCAGGGGGTGCCGGGGAGCTGTTTTTT. This codes for CASSLPGGAGELFF. The chain employs TRBV5-6 and TRBJ2-2, with 7 bases aligning to TRBD1. CDR1 and CDR2 from the germline V gene are SGHDT and YYEEEE. V shed 1 base, J shed 6 bases, and the junction held 3 bases outside the gene matches. There are 14 residues in the CDR3.

CDR3 bases: TGTGCCAGCAGCTTAGTCCCTGGGGGGACAACTAATGAAAAACTGTTTTTT. Its protein product is CASSLVPGGTTNEKLFF. The rearrangement links TRBV7-8 to TRBJ1-4, with a tentative D call TRBD1 (5 bases). Trimming removed 1 base at V and 0 bases at J, with 12 bases between. The CDR3 sequence is 17 residues long. Germline lookup yields CDR1 SGHVS and CDR2 FQNEAQ.

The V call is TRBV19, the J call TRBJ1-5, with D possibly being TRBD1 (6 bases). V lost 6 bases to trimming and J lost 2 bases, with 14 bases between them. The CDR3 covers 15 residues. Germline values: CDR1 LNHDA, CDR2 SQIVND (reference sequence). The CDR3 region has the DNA TGTGCCAGTAGGGGAGGGGGGAATGGCAATCAGCCCCAGCATTTT. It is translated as CASRGGGNGNQPQHF.

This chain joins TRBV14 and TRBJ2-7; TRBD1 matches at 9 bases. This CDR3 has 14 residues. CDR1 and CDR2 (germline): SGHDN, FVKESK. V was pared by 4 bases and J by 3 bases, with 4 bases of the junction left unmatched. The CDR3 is CASSRWTGDYEQYF. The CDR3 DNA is TGTGCCAGCAGCCGATGGACAGGGGACTACGAGCAGTACTTC.

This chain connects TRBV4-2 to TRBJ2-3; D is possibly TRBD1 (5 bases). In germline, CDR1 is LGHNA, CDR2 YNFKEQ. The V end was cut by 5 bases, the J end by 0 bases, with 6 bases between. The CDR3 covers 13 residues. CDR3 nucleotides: TGTGCCAGCAGCAGGGGTAGCACAGATACGCAGTATTTT. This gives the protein CASSRGSTDTQYF.